A selection of T cell receptor beta chains follows, all from one sample in a study of siplizumab effects on memory and regulatory T cells. Libraries were prepared by immunoSEQ multiplex PCR; TCRdb keeps only in-frame clonotypes and omits some of them. The sample records about 91,000 clones, approximately 96% being singletons. The source material was naive CD4+ T cells sorted from blood. Receptors originate from a human donor in good health. Both conserved end residues are part of each CDR3. The D gene is left open where the match is weak. Clone size, where shown, is once, few, many, or a class for clones that have expanded.

size: once
length: 15
V: TRBV7-2
D: TRBD2
J: TRBJ2-2
CDR3: CASSSGLAVTGELFF
DNA: TGTGCCAGCAGCTCGGGACTAGCTGTCACCGGGGAGCTGTTTTTT

size: NA
length: 14
V: TRBV10-3
D: TRBD2
J: TRBJ2-5
CDR3: CATLKSGGGQTQYF
DNA: TGTGCCACTTTGAAGAGCGGGGGGGGTCAGACCCAGTACTTC

size: NA
length: 16
V: TRBV5-4
D: TRBD2
J: TRBJ2-1
CDR3: CASNSGGPYSYNEQFF
DNA: TGTGCCAGCAACAGCGGGGGCCCCTACTCCTACAATGAGCAGTTCTTC

size: NA
length: 14
V: TRBV21-1
D: NA
J: TRBJ2-7
CDR3: CASTPDVHPYEQYF
DNA: TGTGCCAGCACCCCAGACGTTCATCCCTACGAGCAGTACTTC

size: NA
length: 16
V: TRBV6-6
D: TRBD1
J: TRBJ2-1
CDR3: CASSYDLRTGSNEQFF
DNA: TGTGCCAGCAGTTACGACCTTCGGACAGGGAGCAATGAGCAGTTCTTC

size: NA
length: 15
V: TRBV7-3
D: NA
J: TRBJ1-6
CDR3: CASSLNPLSNSPLHF
DNA: TGTGCCAGCAGCTTAAACCCGCTCTCTAATTCACCCCTCCACTTT

size: NA
length: 13
V: TRBV6-5
D: NA
J: TRBJ2-7
CDR3: CAGSWIRGSEQYF
DNA: TGTGCCGGCAGTTGGATCAGGGGATCCGAGCAGTACTTC

size: NA
length: 10
V: TRBV29-1
D: NA
J: TRBJ1-2
CDR3: CSVDRNGYTF
DNA: TGCAGCGTTGACAGGAACGGCTACACCTTC

size: NA
length: 13
V: TRBV19
D: NA
J: TRBJ2-7
CDR3: CASSSPGPYEQYF
DNA: TGTGCCAGTAGCTCTCCGGGACCCTACGAGCAGTACTTC

size: NA
length: 11
V: TRBV27
D: NA
J: TRBJ2-5
CDR3: CASSFLETQYF
DNA: TGTGCCAGCAGTTTTTTAGAGACCCAGTACTTC

size: NA
length: 19
V: TRBV7-3
D: TRBD2
J: TRBJ2-5
CDR3: CASSLKRLAGGPLEETQYF
DNA: TGTGCCAGCAGCTTAAAGCGCCTAGCGGGGGGGCCTTTAGAAGAGACCCAGTACTTC

size: NA
length: 11
V: TRBV20-1
D: NA
J: TRBJ2-7
CDR3: CSARKDLGQYF
DNA: TGCAGTGCTAGGAAGGACCTAGGGCAGTACTTC

size: NA
length: 14
V: TRBV10-2
D: TRBD2
J: TRBJ2-3
CDR3: CASSWGGITDTQYF
DNA: TGCGCCAGCAGCTGGGGGGGTATCACAGATACGCAGTATTTT

size: NA
length: 12
V: TRBV30
D: NA
J: TRBJ1-6
CDR3: CAWSYGGSPLHF
DNA: TGTGCCTGGAGTTATGGGGGTTCACCCCTCCACTTT

size: NA
length: 18
V: TRBV28
D: NA
J: TRBJ1-4
CDR3: CASSGGGAGGAANEKLFF
DNA: TGTGCCAGCAGCGGGGGAGGGGCAGGTGGGGCCGCTAATGAAAAACTGTTTTTT

size: NA
length: 11
V: TRBV4-1
D: NA
J: TRBJ1-2
CDR3: CASSHGYGYTF
DNA: TGCGCCAGCAGCCACGGCTATGGCTACACCTTC

size: NA
length: 14
V: TRBV6-1
D: NA
J: TRBJ2-7
CDR3: CASSEISRGDEQYF
DNA: TGTGCCAGCAGTGAAATTTCACGGGGCGACGAGCAGTACTTC

size: NA
length: 15
V: TRBV19
D: NA
J: TRBJ1-1
CDR3: CASSIYGQSGDLDFF
DNA: TGTGCCAGTAGTATATACGGACAGTCGGGGGACTTGGATTTCTTT

size: NA
length: 13
V: TRBV19
D: NA
J: TRBJ1-1
CDR3: CASSRDLNTEAFF
DNA: TGTGCCAGTAGTAGAGATTTAAACACTGAAGCTTTCTTT

size: once
length: 14
V: TRBV27
D: NA
J: TRBJ1-1
CDR3: CASSFEGGMFEAFF
DNA: TGTGCCAGCAGTTTCGAGGGGGGGATGTTTGAAGCTTTCTTT

size: NA
length: 16
V: TRBV2
D: TRBD2
J: TRBJ2-5
CDR3: CASRGLAGGRRETQYF
DNA: TGTGCCAGCAGGGGACTAGCGGGGGGGCGGAGAGAGACCCAGTACTTC

size: NA
length: 14
V: TRBV19
D: NA
J: TRBJ2-7
CDR3: CASSTSLDLYEQYF
DNA: TGTGCCAGTTCTACTAGCTTAGATTTGTACGAGCAGTACTTC

size: NA
length: 15
V: TRBV5-4
D: TRBD1
J: TRBJ2-7
CDR3: CASSLTGFKSYEQYF
DNA: TGTGCCAGCAGCCTGACAGGGTTTAAATCCTACGAGCAGTACTTC

size: NA
length: 14
V: TRBV19
D: NA
J: TRBJ1-3
CDR3: CASSPKGSGNTIYF
DNA: TGTGCCAGTAGTCCCAAGGGCTCTGGAAACACCATATATTTT

size: NA
length: 14
V: TRBV5-1
D: TRBD1
J: TRBJ2-5
CDR3: CASSLRTGQETQYF
DNA: TGCGCCAGCAGCTTACGGACAGGACAAGAGACCCAGTACTTC

size: NA
length: 18
V: TRBV28
D: NA
J: TRBJ2-1
CDR3: CASSLSPGQGSKNNEQFF
DNA: TGTGCCAGCAGTTTATCCCCCGGGCAGGGTAGTAAAAACAATGAGCAGTTCTTC

size: NA
length: 13
V: TRBV7-2
D: NA
J: TRBJ1-2
CDR3: CASSLGGREGYTF
DNA: TGTGCCAGCAGCTTAGGAGGGAGAGAGGGCTACACCTTC